Sequencing of this T cell receptor beta chain was carried out in a study of cytomegalovirus exposure and HLA in healthy donors (dated by TCRdb to 2015 to 2018). Turning to the overall study: According to an earlier analysis of a few hundred of the donors, about 179 million T cells yielded 117 million unique TCR beta sequences and around 280 Gb of sequence data. Along with the roughly 710-subject first cohort, a separate validation cohort of 120 different subjects was used. To study patterns of TCR occurrence, a later analysis re-analyzed previously published TCR beta repertoires from 666 donors and added high-resolution HLA genotyping. Donor age, sex, ethnicity and CMV serostatus were compiled alongside the repertoire data. HLA typing covered class I and class II loci at four-digit resolution. To predict cytomegalovirus infection status, the study combined high-throughput TCR immunosequencing, statistical association of individual TCRs with disease status, and machine learning. A later genetic analysis took genome-wide SNP genotypes for about 55% of the 666 donors and used that subset as a discovery cohort. Approximately 300 gigabases of sequencing data and around 88 million unique TCR sequences made up an early release that covered under 750 HLA-typed donors. Of the roughly 400 genotyped donors, over 65% fell in the genetic ancestry cluster associated with self-reported Caucasian donors. The later analysis used no new phenotypic data to find candidate immune exposures, relying instead on TCR beta sequences and their occurrence across donors. Because of strong linkage in the cohort, five DR-DQ haplotypes were treated as single units for association and clustering. The T cell repertoires of several hundred subjects were profiled by immunosequencing and related to cytomegalovirus serostatus. The study aimed to test whether cataloging public T cell receptors could reveal signatures of past pathogen exposure. Typing coverage varied by locus: about 620-640 donors for A, B, C, DRB1 and DQB1; approximately 500 for DQA1; nearly 610 for DPA1; under 490 for DPB1. All discovery cohort repertoires had been generated on a single sequencing platform. Among 300 to 500 genotyped donors of the cohort, an average of approximately 200,000 unique TCR beta nucleotide sequences was sequenced per donor, of which about 20% were non-productive. To decide whether each TCR beta V gene segment behaved as functional or pseudogenic, an earlier analysis of approximately 590 of the donors relied on high-throughput TCR beta sequencing.

The paper's findings and limits, for the study overall: A group of highly shared sequence variants was considered likely to be a technical artifact of the sequencing pipeline. A later analysis found that HLA-associated TCR beta chains were more clonally expanded and had lower generation probabilities than equally common non-associated chains. In vitro tests confirmed that a few of the cytomegalovirus-associated TCR beta chains recognize cytomegalovirus antigens. The authors suggested that the approach could potentially be generalized to other disease states and immunological phenotypes. Correlated functional status among segregating V segments might reflect linkage disequilibrium, but an unknown experimental factor could not be ruled out. According to a later analysis, TCR association rates differed among HLA loci, with DRB1 alleles showing the most associated TCRs and HLA-C alleles showing the fewest. In an earlier analysis of some 540 of the donors, most TCR beta V segments appeared in productive rearrangements about 87% or about 30% of the time, broadly matching IMGT annotations. Immune exposure information for the cohort was limited to CMV serostatus. According to a later analysis, most CMV-associated TCR beta chains appeared to be HLA-restricted, and the HLA associations seemed to be driven largely by CMV exposure. Across donors, most TCR sequences were observed very rarely, whereas some public TCRs were present in many individuals. This cohort had only TCR beta chains sequenced, and the lack of alpha or paired-chain data limited which features could be detected. Some IMGT-functional V segments, including TRBV6-2 and TRBV6-3, could not be distinguished by the 87-base-pair reads and were therefore excluded. A further reported finding was that TCR beta sequences accurately predicted the HLA-A and HLA-B alleles for most subjects in the first cohort. A later analysis reported that several top co-occurrence clusters appeared linked to parvovirus B19, influenza, CMV and Epstein-Barr virus. When HLA alleles, especially DR and DQ, strongly co-occurred, attributing TCR associations to individual alleles was difficult. Sequencing depth was assumed to be roughly uniform across donors in the presence/absence analyses, though that assumption may not hold. At a false discovery rate of 0.05, a later analysis linked approximately 18,000 TCR beta sequences to specific HLA alleles. According to a later genetic analysis, donors in an Asian-associated ancestry cluster had fewer N-insertions in productive TCRs than the approximately 650-donor mean. The classifier was reported to diagnose cytomegalovirus status with high specificity and sensitivity in both the original and validation cohorts. Because HLA typing was unavailable for some donors at each locus, only the typed subset was used in association tests. Because counts were too low, about 15 rarely observed V segments, including chromosome 9 orphons, were left out of the earlier analysis of approximately 580 of the donors. In a later genetic analysis, a missense DCLRE1C variant was associated with V-gene and J-gene trimming of TCR beta chains, and the association was replicated in an independent cohort. A total of about 180 TCR beta chains were listed by the study as associated with cytomegalovirus.

Receptor libraries were prepared by the immunoSEQ multiplex PCR assay. A mixture of 60 forward primers for TCR Vbeta segments and 13 reverse primers for TCR Jbeta segments was used in the multiplex PCR. The CDR3 region of rearranged TCR beta genes was amplified from genomic DNA with a multiplex PCR assay. Amplified TCR beta libraries were sequenced as 87-base-pair reads on the Illumina HiSeq System. The original methods were these. In a later analysis, tens of millions of unique TCR beta chains were counted across the roughly 700 repertoires, and around 10 million of these chains were shared by at least two donors. To remove PCR and sequencing errors, raw reads were error-corrected and collapsed into unique sequences using a nearest-neighbor algorithm that merged closely related sequences. To assign V, D and J gene segments, CDR3 sequences were aligned to IMGT reference sequences. For a sequence to be retained, a match of at least six nucleotides to both a V gene segment and a J gene segment was required. A rearrangement was called productive if the CDR3 had no stop codons and remained in frame with V and J, and every other rearrangement was called non-productive. CDR3 was defined according to IMGT convention as the region running from the second conserved V-encoded cysteine to the conserved J-encoded phenylalanine. The earlier analysis of some 580 of the donors excluded any sequence lacking an unambiguous match to a single V gene segment. An earlier analysis of about 600 of the donors called V segments functional above 56.7% productive rearrangements and segregating when the between-donor standard deviation exceeded 5%. A statistical classification framework was built to diagnose cytomegalovirus status from the catalog of TCR beta chain sequences. V and J gene assignment, in a later analysis, came from comparing TCR nucleotide sequences with IMGT/GENE-DB human TR gene sequences. Using the TCRdist pipeline, a later analysis assigned CDR3 sequences along with most-parsimonious VDJ recombination scenarios. In a later analysis, each TCR beta chain was defined by its CDR3 amino acid sequence together with its V-gene family, and reads lacking a unique V-gene family were excluded. To address suspected cross-contamination and a sequencing artifact, a later analysis removed some 620 highly shared, low-generation-probability nucleotide sequences. For each public chain, a later analysis derived a clonal expansion index from normalized ranks of inferred template counts within each repertoire. Generation probabilities in a later analysis came from a VDJ recombination model fitted to out-of-frame rearrangements, and those results were checked against IGoR. In a later analysis, TCR-TCR, TCR-HLA and TCR-CMV co-occurrence was scored with hypergeometric tests, and a repertoire-size bias correction was applied to TCR pairs. A later analysis estimated false discovery rates by permuting HLA or CMV assignments 20 times. In a later analysis, co-occurring TCRs were grouped using DBSCAN, and TCRdist sequence similarity was added for clustering within HLA-allele-positive subsets. Repertoires with fewer than 30,000 or more than 120,000 public chains, plus five repertoires with anomalous nucleotide sharing, were excluded from co-occurrence clustering. The immuneACCESS repertoire file appears here via TCRdb, limited to in-frame rearrangements. These files lack a portion of the clones; in checked studies, under half of the deficit traces to unresolved V genes, and the cause of the others is not known. From that table come the V and J calls and clone size; the DNA was used to work out D and trimming. The sample includes about 180,000 clones, with around four fifths observed a single time. The ten largest clones take up about 1.3% of the sample.

With respect to this clone: Its antigen is unknown. Nothing much larger sits one base from this clone, and base qualities are not available.

The cohort was made up of approximately 670 healthy bone marrow donors. At the time of sampling, all cohort members were nominally healthy, though unrecorded immune exposures were likely present. The donor was CMV seronegative and was included in the group of about 400 seronegative cohort members. A peripheral blood sample was collected from each donor, and TCR beta sequencing was performed on peripheral blood mononuclear cells. The Qiagen DNeasy Blood Extraction Kit was used to extract genomic DNA from the blood cell samples. The trim is 6 bases for V and 1 base for J, with a gap of 12 bases between the germline ends. The CDR3 spans 14 residues, from the cysteine through the phenylalanine. Only CDR3 DNA is held: 42 bases, read in frame from base 1. Based on the germline V gene, the CDR1 and CDR2 sequences are SGHTA and FQGNSA.

The sample taken for sequencing was PBMCs. The rearranged chain carries TRBV7-2 and TRBJ2-5; TRBD2 might be the D gene, on 7 matching bases. This clonotype was obtained from a man aged 30 to 39 in good health and CMV-seronegative. At the DNA level, the sequence is TGTGCCAGCAGAGGCGGGGGCTCCCAAGAGACCCAGTACTTC. Its product reads: CASRGGGSQETQYF.